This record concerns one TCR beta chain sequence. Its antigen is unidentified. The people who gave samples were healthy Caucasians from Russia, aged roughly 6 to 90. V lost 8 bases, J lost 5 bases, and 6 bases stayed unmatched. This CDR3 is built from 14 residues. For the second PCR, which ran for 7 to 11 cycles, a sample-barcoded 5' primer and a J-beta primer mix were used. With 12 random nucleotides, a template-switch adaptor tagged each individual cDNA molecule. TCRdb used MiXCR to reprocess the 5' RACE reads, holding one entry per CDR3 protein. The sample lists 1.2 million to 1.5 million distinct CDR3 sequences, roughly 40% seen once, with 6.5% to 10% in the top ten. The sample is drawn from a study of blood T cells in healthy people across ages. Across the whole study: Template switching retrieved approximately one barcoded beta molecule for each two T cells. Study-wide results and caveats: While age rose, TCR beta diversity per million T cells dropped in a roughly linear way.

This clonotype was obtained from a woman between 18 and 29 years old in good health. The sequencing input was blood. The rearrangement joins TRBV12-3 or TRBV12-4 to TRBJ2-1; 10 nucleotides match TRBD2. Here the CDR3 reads CASRQTSGDNEQFF. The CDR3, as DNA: TGTGCCAGCCGGCAAACTAGCGGGGACAATGAGCAGTTCTTC.